Reported below is one T cell receptor beta chain. The data were produced by immunoSEQ multiplex PCR, yet TCRdb's version contains in-frame clones alone and is incomplete. This sample has some 61,000 clones; approximately 84% occur once, and the top ten carry roughly 3.5%. The sample comes from a study of neoadjuvant anti-PD-1 for oral cavity cancer. At the level of the study: Most patients had three to four biweekly doses of 3 mg/kg nivolumab before resection.

Germline loops: CDR1 MRHNA, CDR2 SNTAGT. Between the trimmed V and J ends, which lost 6 bases and 2 bases, there was a span of 14 bases. This CDR3 is built from 15 residues. Time point defined: after neoadjuvant nivolumab, at surgical resection. Patients were newly diagnosed with stage II-IVA oral cavity squamous cell carcinoma without prior systemic or radiation treatment. The patients had HPV-negative, locally advanced oral cavity squamous cell carcinoma. No culture or expansion preceded analysis of these blood cells. This chain joins TRBV6-4 and TRBJ1-3; D is possibly TRBD1 (5 bases). The sequence was collected from a person between 35 and 79 years old with oral cavity squamous cell carcinoma. Here the sequenced sample was PBMCs, taken after nivolumab (anti-PD-1) treatment. The CDR3 DNA follows: TGTGCCAGCAGCCCGCCCCAGGGAACTGGAAACACCATATATTTT. Translated, it gives CASSPPQGTGNTIYF.